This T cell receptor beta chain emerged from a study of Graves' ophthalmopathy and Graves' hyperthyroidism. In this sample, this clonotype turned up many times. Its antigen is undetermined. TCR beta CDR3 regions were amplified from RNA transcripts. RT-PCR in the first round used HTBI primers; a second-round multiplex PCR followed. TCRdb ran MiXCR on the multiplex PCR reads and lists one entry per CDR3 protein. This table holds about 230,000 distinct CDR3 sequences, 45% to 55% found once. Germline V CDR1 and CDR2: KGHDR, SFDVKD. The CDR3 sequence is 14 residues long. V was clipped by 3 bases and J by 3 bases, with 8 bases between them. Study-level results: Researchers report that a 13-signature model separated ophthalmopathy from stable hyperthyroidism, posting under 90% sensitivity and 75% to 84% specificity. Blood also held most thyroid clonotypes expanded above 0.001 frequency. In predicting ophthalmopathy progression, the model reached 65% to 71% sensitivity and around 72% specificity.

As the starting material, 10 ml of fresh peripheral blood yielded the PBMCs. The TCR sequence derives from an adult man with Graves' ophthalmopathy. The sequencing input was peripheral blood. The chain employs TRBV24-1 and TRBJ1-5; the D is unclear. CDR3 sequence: CATSDGADNQPQHF. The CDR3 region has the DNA TGTGCCACCAGTGATGGAGCAGACAATCAGCCCCAGCATTTT.